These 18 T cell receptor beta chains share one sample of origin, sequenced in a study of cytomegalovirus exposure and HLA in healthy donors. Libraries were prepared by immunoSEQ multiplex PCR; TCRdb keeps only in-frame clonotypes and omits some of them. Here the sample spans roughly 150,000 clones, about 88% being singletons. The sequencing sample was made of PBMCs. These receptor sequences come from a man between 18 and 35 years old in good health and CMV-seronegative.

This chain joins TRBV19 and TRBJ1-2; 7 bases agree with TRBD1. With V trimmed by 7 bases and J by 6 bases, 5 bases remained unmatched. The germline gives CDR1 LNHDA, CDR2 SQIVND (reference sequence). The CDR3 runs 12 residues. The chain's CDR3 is CASTDRDHGYTF. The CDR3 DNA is TGTGCCAGTACCGACAGGGATCATGGCTACACCTTC.

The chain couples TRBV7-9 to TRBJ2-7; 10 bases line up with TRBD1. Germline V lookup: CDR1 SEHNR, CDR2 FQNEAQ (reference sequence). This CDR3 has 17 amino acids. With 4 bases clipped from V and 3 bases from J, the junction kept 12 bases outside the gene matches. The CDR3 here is CASSSLLGTGDFYEQYF. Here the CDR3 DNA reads TGTGCCAGCAGCTCCCTCCTCGGGACAGGGGACTTCTACGAGCAGTACTTC.

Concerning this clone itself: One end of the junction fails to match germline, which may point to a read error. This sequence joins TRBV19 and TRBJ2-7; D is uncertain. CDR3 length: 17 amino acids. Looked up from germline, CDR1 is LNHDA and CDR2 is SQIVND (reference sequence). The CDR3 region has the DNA TGTGCCAGTAATATAGATTGGAGTTCAGCAAGCTCCTACGAGCAGTACTTC. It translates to CASNIDWSSASSYEQYF.

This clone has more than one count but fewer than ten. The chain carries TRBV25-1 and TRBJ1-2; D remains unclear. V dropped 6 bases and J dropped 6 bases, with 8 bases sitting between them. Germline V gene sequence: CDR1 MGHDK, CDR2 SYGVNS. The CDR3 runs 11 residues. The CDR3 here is CASRVADGYTF. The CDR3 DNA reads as TGTGCCAGCAGGGTGGCGGATGGCTACACCTTC.

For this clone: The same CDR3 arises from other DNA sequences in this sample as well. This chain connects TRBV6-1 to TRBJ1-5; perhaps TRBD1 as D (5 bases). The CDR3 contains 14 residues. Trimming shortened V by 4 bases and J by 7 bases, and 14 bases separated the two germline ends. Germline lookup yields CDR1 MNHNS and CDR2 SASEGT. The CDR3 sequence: CASSATGGNQPQHF. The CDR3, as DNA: TGTGCCAGCAGTGCCACAGGAGGGAACCAGCCCCAGCATTTT.

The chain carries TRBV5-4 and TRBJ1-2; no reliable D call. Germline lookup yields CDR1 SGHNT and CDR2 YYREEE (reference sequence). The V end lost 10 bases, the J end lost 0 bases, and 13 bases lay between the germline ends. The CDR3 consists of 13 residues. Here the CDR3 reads CAGQLLANYGYTF. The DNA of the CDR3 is TGTGCCGGCCAGCTCCTAGCTAACTATGGCTACACCTTC. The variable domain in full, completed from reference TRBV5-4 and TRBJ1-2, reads ETGVTQSPTHLIKTRGQQVTLRCSSQSGHNTVSWYQQALGQGPQFIFQYYREEENGRGNFPPRFSGLQFPNYSSELNVNALELDDSALYLCAGQLLANYGYTFGSGTRLTVV.

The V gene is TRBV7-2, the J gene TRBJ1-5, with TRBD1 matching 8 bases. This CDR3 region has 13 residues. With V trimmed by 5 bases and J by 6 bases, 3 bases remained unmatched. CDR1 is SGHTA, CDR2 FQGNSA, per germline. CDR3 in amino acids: CASSPDRAQPQHF. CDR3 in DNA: TGTGCCAGCAGCCCGGACAGGGCTCAGCCCCAGCATTTT.

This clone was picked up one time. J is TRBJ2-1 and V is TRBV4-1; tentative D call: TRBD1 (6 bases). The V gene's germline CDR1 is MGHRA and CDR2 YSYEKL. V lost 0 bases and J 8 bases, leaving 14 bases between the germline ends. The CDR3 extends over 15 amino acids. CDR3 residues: CASSQDWAQGYEQFF. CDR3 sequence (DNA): TGCGCCAGCAGCCAAGATTGGGCGCAGGGGTATGAGCAGTTCTTC.

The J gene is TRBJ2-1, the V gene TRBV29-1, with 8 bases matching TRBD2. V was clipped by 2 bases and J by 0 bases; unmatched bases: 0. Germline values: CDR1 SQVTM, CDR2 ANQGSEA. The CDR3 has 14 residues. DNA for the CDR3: TGCAGCGTTGAAAGCGGGAGCTCCTACAATGAGCAGTTCTTC. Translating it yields CSVESGSSYNEQFF.

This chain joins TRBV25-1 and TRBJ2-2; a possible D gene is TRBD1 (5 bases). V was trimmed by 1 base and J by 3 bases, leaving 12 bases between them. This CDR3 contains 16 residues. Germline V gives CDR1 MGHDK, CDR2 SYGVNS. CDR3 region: CASSELGQGDTGELFF. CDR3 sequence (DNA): TGTGCCAGCAGTGAATTGGGGCAGGGCGACACCGGGGAGCTGTTTTTT.

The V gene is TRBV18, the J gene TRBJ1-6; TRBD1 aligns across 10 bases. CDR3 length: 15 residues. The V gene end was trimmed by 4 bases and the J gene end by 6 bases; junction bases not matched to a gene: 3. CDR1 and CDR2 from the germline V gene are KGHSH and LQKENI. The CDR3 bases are TGTGCCAGCTCACAAGGGACAGGGGTTAATTCACCCCTCCACTTT. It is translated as CASSQGTGVNSPLHF.

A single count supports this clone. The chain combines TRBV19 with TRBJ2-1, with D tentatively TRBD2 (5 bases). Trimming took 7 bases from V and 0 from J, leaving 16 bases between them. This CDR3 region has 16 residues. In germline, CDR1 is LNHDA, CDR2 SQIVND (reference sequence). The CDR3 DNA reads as TGTGCCAGTACCAGCGGCGAGCTTAACTCCTACAATGAGCAGTTCTTC. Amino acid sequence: CASTSGELNSYNEQFF.

DNA of the CDR3: TGTGCCAGCAGCTTCCCCGCGGGGTGGAATGAGCAGTTCTTC. It translates to CASSFPAGWNEQFF. The V and J genes are TRBV11-2 and TRBJ2-1; D is perhaps TRBD2 (6 bases). Trimming stripped 3 bases from V and 7 bases from J, with 13 bases between. This CDR3 region has 14 residues. Germline CDR1 reads SGHAT; CDR2 reads FQNNGV.

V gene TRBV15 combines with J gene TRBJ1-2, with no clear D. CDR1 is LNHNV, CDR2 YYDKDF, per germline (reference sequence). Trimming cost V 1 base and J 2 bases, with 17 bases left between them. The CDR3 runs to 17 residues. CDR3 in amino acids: CATSRGSVYGSNYGYTF. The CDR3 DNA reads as TGTGCCACCAGCAGAGGATCGGTGTACGGTTCAAACTATGGCTACACCTTC.

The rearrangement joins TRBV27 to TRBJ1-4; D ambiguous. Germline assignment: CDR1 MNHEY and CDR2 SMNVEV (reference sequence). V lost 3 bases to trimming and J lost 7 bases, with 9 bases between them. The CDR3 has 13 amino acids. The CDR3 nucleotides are TGTGCCAGCAGTTTGAGGTCTGCTGAAAAACTGTTTTTT. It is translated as CASSLRSAEKLFF.

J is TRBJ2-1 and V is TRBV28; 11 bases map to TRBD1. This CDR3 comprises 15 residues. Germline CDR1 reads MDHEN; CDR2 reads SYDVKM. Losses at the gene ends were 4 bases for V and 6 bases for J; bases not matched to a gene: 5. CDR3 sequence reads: CASSSGQGAVNEQFF. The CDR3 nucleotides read TGTGCCAGCAGTTCCGGACAGGGGGCGGTCAATGAGCAGTTCTTC.

DNA of the CDR3: TGTGCCAGCAGTAAACAGGGGCTGACTAATGAAAAACTGTTTTTT. This encodes CASSKQGLTNEKLFF. The J gene is TRBJ1-4, the V gene TRBV27; 7 positions match TRBD1. Trimming removed 5 bases from V and 2 bases from J; junction bases left unmatched: 5. Germline-derived CDR1 and CDR2 are MNHEY and SMNVEV (reference sequence). The length of the CDR3 is 15 residues.

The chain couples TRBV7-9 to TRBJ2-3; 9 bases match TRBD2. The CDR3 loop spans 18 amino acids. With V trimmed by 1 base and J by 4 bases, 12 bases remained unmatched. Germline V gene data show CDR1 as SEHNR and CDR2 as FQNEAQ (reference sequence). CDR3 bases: TGTGCCAGCAGCTTAGGGGTATCCGCGGGGGGGCAGTCAGATACGCAGTATTTT. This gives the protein CASSLGVSAGGQSDTQYF.